These 24 T cell receptor beta chains were all obtained from the same sample, sequenced in a study of cytomegalovirus exposure and HLA in healthy donors. The study ran its PCR with 60 Vbeta and 13 Jbeta primers. Assay used: immunoSEQ multiplex PCR; TCRdb lists only in-frame clones, some missing. The repertoire has fewer than 200,000 clones, approximately 84% of them found once; the top ten carry more than 0.2%. Specimen: PBMCs. The receptor set was obtained from a girl in the first two years of life in good health and CMV-seronegative.

This chain connects TRBV19 to TRBJ1-4; D unclear. Deletions cut 5 bases from V and 5 bases from J, with 12 bases between. The V gene's germline CDR1 is LNHDA and CDR2 SQIVND (reference sequence). There are 14 residues in the CDR3. The DNA for the CDR3 is TGTGCCAGTAGTGCGAGGGTTGGCAATGAAAAACTGTTTTTT. Translated: CASSARVGNEKLFF.

The gene calls are TRBV5-1 and TRBJ2-5, with D possibly matching TRBD1 (6 bases). The J call may not be correct, given that the DNA end is closer to TRBJ2-7. In germline, CDR1 is SGHRS, CDR2 YFSETQ. CDR3 length: 13 residues. As DNA, the CDR3 is TGCGCCAGCAGCTTCACCGGGACACGCGAGCAGTACTTC. Translation: CASSFTGTREQYF.

This chain uses TRBV5-1 with TRBJ2-7; 8 bases align to TRBD1. The trim removed 2 bases at V and 6 bases at J, leaving 7 bases unmatched. The CDR3 covers 14 residues. Per the germline V gene, CDR1 is SGHRS and CDR2 is YFSETQ. The CDR3 DNA sequence: TGCGCCAGCAGCTTCCCCCAGGGGGCCCCCGAGCAGTACTTC. As protein: CASSFPQGAPEQYF. Variable domain in full (rest from reference TRBV5-1 and TRBJ2-7): KAGVTQTPRYLIKTRGQQVTLSCSPISGHRSVSWYQQTPGQGLQFLFEYFSETQRNKGNFPGRFSGRQFSNSRSEMNVSTLELGDSALYLCASSFPQGAPEQYFGPGTRLTVT.

The rearrangement uses TRBV6-1 and TRBJ1-5; 7 nucleotides match TRBD1. The CDR3 is made up of 15 amino acids. V shed 5 bases and J 11 bases; nucleotides not matched to a gene: 15. From germline, CDR1 is MNHNS and CDR2 SASEGT. The chain's CDR3 is CASSRTGPKSSAQHF. CDR3 nucleotides: TGTGCCAGCAGTAGGACAGGTCCAAAGTCTAGCGCCCAGCATTTT.

In its sample, this clone was seen a few times. This CDR3 is CASSLGTGVSGNTIYF. CDR3 coding DNA: TGTGCCAGCAGCTTGGGCACAGGGGTATCTGGAAACACCATATATTTT. V gene TRBV5-4 combines with J gene TRBJ1-3; the match to TRBD1 covers 7 bases. The trim removed 0 bases at V and 1 base at J, leaving 4 bases unmatched. The CDR3 totals 16 residues. Per the germline V gene, CDR1 is SGHNT and CDR2 is YYREEE (reference sequence).

The rearrangement uses TRBV2 and TRBJ2-1, with TRBD1 identical over 7 bases. Per germline, CDR1 SNHLY and CDR2 FYNNEI. V was clipped by 4 bases and J by 7 bases; unmatched bases: 4. CDR3 length equals 13 residues. CDR3 protein: CASSVGQRNEQFF. CDR3 DNA sequence: TGTGCCAGCAGTGTGGGACAGCGGAATGAGCAGTTCTTC.

The chain carries TRBV4-1 and TRBJ2-4, with 7 bases fitting TRBD1. Looked up from germline, CDR1 is MGHRA and CDR2 is YSYEKL. Trimming cost V 0 bases and J 8 bases; bases outside gene matches: 13. This CDR3 has 17 amino acids. The CDR3 nucleotides are TGCGCCAGCAGCCAAGATCTTCCGAACAGGGGTCGGGACATTCAGTACTTC. This gives the protein CASSQDLPNRGRDIQYF.

The chain uses TRBV6-5 and TRBJ1-1; D is uncertain. Germline-derived CDR1 and CDR2 are MNHEY and SVGAGI. The CDR3 has 13 amino acids. V lost 6 bases to trimming and J lost 5 bases, with 13 bases between them. The CDR3 protein is CASRPDWRTEAFF. In DNA form, the CDR3 reads TGTGCCAGCAGACCCGACTGGCGGACTGAAGCTTTCTTT.

The gene calls are TRBV19 and TRBJ1-2, with D tentatively TRBD1 (5 bases). Trimming cost V 4 bases and J 7 bases, with 16 bases left between them. CDR1 is LNHDA, CDR2 SQIVND, per germline (reference sequence). CDR3 length: 14 residues. DNA of the CDR3: TGTGCCAGTAGTACAAAGACAGTTTTCCGTGGCTACACCTTC. Translation gives CASSTKTVFRGYTF.

CDR3 bases: TGTGCCAGCAGCTTCAACCGGGACAGGGTCTACGAGCAGTACTTC. Protein: CASSFNRDRVYEQYF. This rearrangement joins TRBV5-4 to TRBJ2-7, with 9 positions matching TRBD1. The trim removed 2 bases at V and 3 bases at J, leaving 6 bases unmatched. CDR3 length: 15 residues. Germline CDR1 and CDR2: SGHNT and YYREEE (reference sequence).

The chain joins TRBV19 to TRBJ1-4; D unclear. V lost 7 bases to trimming and J lost 8 bases, with 17 bases between them. The germline CDR1 and CDR2 sequences are LNHDA and SQIVND (reference sequence). The CDR3 has 14 amino acids. Here the CDR3 DNA reads TGTGCCAGTAATTTGGAGCCGGAGGAAGAAAAACTGTTTTTT. Translated, it gives CASNLEPEEEKLFF.

This clone has just a few counts. The V call is TRBV4-2, the J call TRBJ1-1; perhaps TRBD1 as D (6 bases). The CDR3 has 14 residues. Trimming stripped 5 bases from V and 6 bases from J, with 16 bases between. Germline V CDR1 and CDR2: LGHNA, YNFKEQ. The CDR3 DNA sequence: TGTGCCAGCAGCTCCCGAACGACAGGTTCTGAAGCTTTCTTT. Its protein product is CASSSRTTGSEAFF.

V and J are TRBV5-5 and TRBJ2-1; tentatively, D is TRBD2 (5 bases). Trimming pared 4 bases from V and 4 bases from J, leaving 12 bases between. The CDR3 is made up of 14 amino acids. Germline CDR1 reads SGHKS; CDR2 reads YYEKEE (reference sequence). The CDR3 loop is CASSPGLDYNEQFF. CDR3 nucleotide sequence: TGTGCCAGCAGCCCCGGACTGGATTACAATGAGCAGTTCTTC.

V usage is TRBV4-1 and J usage is TRBJ2-5; D unresolved. CDR3 size: 13 residues. Trimming left V 4 bases short and J 5 bases short, with 11 bases between. Per germline, CDR1 MGHRA and CDR2 YSYEKL. The CDR3 nucleotides are TGCGCCAGCAGCCTCACGGTGCGGGAGACCCAGTACTTC. This translates into CASSLTVRETQYF.

The chain couples TRBV4-1 to TRBJ2-3; 9 bases agree with TRBD2. This CDR3 has 19 amino acids. Germline CDR1 and CDR2: MGHRA and YSYEKL. V was clipped by 1 base and J by 0 bases; unmatched bases: 11. This CDR3 is CASSQGASGGSPSTDTQYF. The CDR3 nucleotides read TGCGCCAGCAGCCAAGGAGCCAGCGGGGGGAGTCCTAGCACAGATACGCAGTATTTT.

This chain connects TRBV6-6 to TRBJ1-1; D gene ambiguous. The CDR3 sequence is 14 residues long. V lost 0 bases and J lost 2, with 7 bases in between. Germline V lookup: CDR1 MNHNY, CDR2 SVGAGI (reference sequence). DNA for the CDR3: TGTGCCAGCAGTTACTCGGGCAGTAACACTGAAGCTTTCTTT. It yields the protein CASSYSGSNTEAFF.

This clone was seen only once. The rearrangement links TRBV5-8 to TRBJ2-1; 7 bases match TRBD1. The CDR3 runs to 14 residues. Per the germline V gene, CDR1 is SGHTS and CDR2 is YDEGEE. Unmatched junction bases numbered 8, after V lost 1 base and J lost 10 bases. The CDR3 coding sequence is TGTGCCAGCAGCTTGACAGGGGCACTACCCGAGCAGTTCTTC. It yields the protein CASSLTGALPEQFF.

The chain recombines TRBV28 with TRBJ2-7, with D hard to call. The CDR3 loop spans 13 amino acids. V lost 5 bases and J 2 bases, leaving 10 bases between the germline ends. CDR1 is MDHEN and CDR2 is SYDVKM in the germline V gene. The CDR3 loop reads CASSVGQTYEQYF. The CDR3 region has the DNA TGTGCCAGCAGTGTGGGCCAGACCTACGAGCAGTACTTC.

V gene TRBV10-2 combines with J gene TRBJ2-7, with TRBD1 as a possible D gene (5 bases). The germline V and J ends were trimmed by 2 bases and 1 base, with 9 bases remaining between them. This CDR3 is 14 amino acids long. Germline V gives CDR1 WSHSY, CDR2 SAAADI. The CDR3 region is CASSEDSFSYEQYF. The DNA for the CDR3 is TGCGCCAGCAGTGAGGACAGCTTTTCCTACGAGCAGTACTTC.

The V call is TRBV7-9, the J call TRBJ1-1; TRBD1 is a possible D gene (6 bases). V was cut by 1 base and J by 4 bases, with 10 bases left in between. Germline lookup yields CDR1 SEHNR and CDR2 FQNEAQ (reference sequence). The CDR3 covers 14 residues. DNA of the CDR3: TGTGCCAGCAGCTTAGTAGTGGGGGCCACTGAAGCTTTCTTT. Amino acids: CASSLVVGATEAFF.

The chain is built from TRBV6-1 and TRBJ2-3, with D tentatively TRBD2 (6 bases). The CDR3 is 14 amino acids. CDR1 MNHNS and CDR2 SASEGT come from the germline V gene. The V end lost 8 bases, the J end lost 2 bases, and 14 bases lay between the germline ends. The CDR3 DNA is TGTGCCAGCCGGGACTCCCAGCACACAGATACGCAGTATTTT. Protein: CASRDSQHTDTQYF.

Note on this clone: The same CDR3 is also encoded by other DNA sequences in this sample. CDR3 region: CASSSGGNNQPQHF. CDR3 bases: TGCGCCAGCAGTTCGGGGGGCAACAATCAGCCCCAGCATTTT. This chain uses TRBV5-1 with TRBJ1-5; D may be TRBD1 (6 bases). The V end lost 5 bases, the J end lost 3 bases, and 12 bases lay between the germline ends. This CDR3 spans 14 amino acids. CDR1 and CDR2 from the germline V gene are SGHRS and YFSETQ.

This chain joins TRBV6-6 and TRBJ2-4, with D hard to call. V dropped 5 bases and J dropped 4 bases, with 9 bases sitting between them. CDR3 size: 13 residues. In germline, CDR1 is MNHNY, CDR2 SVGAGI (reference sequence). CDR3 in DNA: TGTGCCAGCAGTATCTTCCCGAAAAACATTCAGTACTTC. Amino acids: CASSIFPKNIQYF.

CDR3 DNA: TGTGCCATCAGTGGGATCACAGGGGGCACTGAAGCTTTCTTT. It translates to CAISGITGGTEAFF. The chain couples TRBV10-3 to TRBJ1-1; TRBD1 matches at 8 bases. There are 14 residues in the CDR3. Germline trimming cut 4 bases from V and 4 bases from J; bases unmatched to any gene: 5. Germline assignment: CDR1 ENHRY and CDR2 SYGVKD.